The T cell receptor beta chain described here comes from a study of beta chain features in type 1 diabetes (dated by TCRdb to between 2018 and 2020). Study-level background: Patients and healthy donors did not differ in mean age, gender distribution, total cell number or subset yield. A total of about 100,000,000 sorted cells were examined across all samples, and RNA yield correlated strongly with the number of cells per subset. The study compared TCRB repertoires of sorted circulating CD4+ T cell subsets between recently diagnosed type 1 diabetes patients and matched healthy donors. Naive and central memory subsets were obtained from all 30 or so donors, but regulatory and stem cell-like memory subsets were isolated from only 8 patients and about 8 healthy donors. The investigation overall reported the following: Because cDNA was sequenced instead of genomic DNA, highly expressing activated cells could be over-represented, though the groups showed no difference in activation or CD3 levels. PCR might favor shorter templates, but patient and control samples were amplified and corrected together, so any skew would affect both groups equally. At VDJ recombination sites, type 1 diabetes patients had fewer insertions and more deleted nucleotides, which implies abnormalities in thymic rearrangement. Only small numbers of individuals were included in the HLA sub-analyses, which left unresolved whether HLA type had any influence on TCRB rearrangement. Naive, central memory and regulatory TCRB repertoires appeared to be more similar among patients than among healthy donors. A moderate but significant shortening of TCRB CDR3 length was observed in type 1 diabetes patients in all four CD4+ subsets.

Each donor gave one peripheral blood draw, roughly 110 mL on average, collected into heparinised tubes. Naive, central memory, regulatory and stem cell-like memory CD4+ T cells were sorted on a BD FACSAria II using a panel including CD45RO, CCR7, CD25, CD127, CD95 and CD27. All sorted populations exceeded 95% purity. PBMCs were isolated right away by Lymphoprep density gradient centrifugation and were stained directly, without culture. To minimize batch effects, samples were stained and sorted in pairs, one healthy donor with one patient per experiment. The CDR3 starts with the cysteine, ends with the phenylalanine, and has 13 residues. Only CDR3 DNA is held: 39 bases, read in frame from base 1. The germline V gene (reference sequence) specifies LNHDA as CDR1 and SQIVND as CDR2. Germline trimming: 6 bases from V, 5 bases from J; junction bases outside gene matches: 4. The entire isolated RNA was reverse transcribed using the High Capacity cDNA Reverse Transcription Kit, and thus expressed TCRB transcripts were sequenced. Naive, central memory and regulatory T cell samples underwent deep immunoSEQ sequencing, averaging about 3.57 million total reads per sample. Sorted cells were lysed in RLT buffer and RNA was extracted with DNase-treated RNeasy Micro or Mini kits, depending on cell number. To prevent cross-contamination, each cell subset was processed individually, whereas patient and healthy donor samples were processed jointly. TCRB sequences were amplified from cDNA with the immunoSEQ multiplex PCR, producing 87-bp fragments spanning the CDR3 region. Sequencing of the amplicons was performed on the Illumina HiSeq platform. The source study handled its data this way. PCR bias was corrected computationally using synthetic template baselines, and reads within Hamming distance 2 were collapsed, with unmergeable singletons discarded. By aligning reads against IMGT, V, D and J genes, CDR3 length, and insertions or deletions at six rearrangement sites were assigned. Clonotype counts were normalized to sorted cell number within each subset before computing true diversity and Gini coefficients with the tcR R package. The overlap coefficient, calculated on TCRB nucleotide sequences, was used to measure repertoire sharing. As a proxy for the pre-selection repertoire, out-of-frame TCRB sequences from naive cells were analyzed. TCRdb took over this immuneACCESS table, retaining in-frame rearrangements with V and J assigned. Such tables are incomplete; in checked studies, under half of the missing clones stem from an unresolved V gene, and the remainder is unexplained. Clone size and the V and J calls come from that table; the DNA yielded D and trimming. This sample gives roughly 290,000 clones in total; 15% of them show up just once. The ten largest clonotypes hold less than 0.02% of the sample.

In this sample, this clone turned up a few times. Its antigen is unknown. Base quality data are lacking; no much larger clone is found one base away. Recombination joined TRBV19 with TRBJ2-5; TRBD1 agrees with 9 junctional bases. The sequenced sample consisted of naive CD4+ T cells from blood. The cell subset or site label on this specimen signifies: true naive CD4+ T cells. The sequence was obtained from a young man with type 1 diabetes. The DNA sequence is given as TGTGCCAGTAGGGACAGGGGTACGGAGACCCAGTACTTC. This is translated as CASRDRGTETQYF.